The clone carrying this TCR beta chain was observed a few times. The CDR3 totals 12 residues. The germline V and J ends were trimmed by 0 bases and 9 bases, with 8 bases remaining between them. CDR1 and CDR2 from the germline V gene are KGHSH and LQKENI. These data are taken from a study of beta chain features in type 1 diabetes. Since all of the isolated RNA was reverse transcribed, expressed TCRB transcripts were what got sequenced. Assay used: immunoSEQ multiplex PCR; TCRdb lists only in-frame clones, some missing. The sample has approximately 340,000 clones; over 13% are singletons. The gene calls are TRBV18 and TRBJ1-1, with D unclear. Sequenced input: naive CD4+ T cells from blood. This receptor was identified in a woman between 18 and 29 years old in good health. The CDR3 coding sequence is TGTGCCAGCTCACCACCGTCTTGGCAAGCTTTCTTT. It specifies CASSPPSWQAFF.